This passage covers 22 T cell receptor beta chains from one sample sequenced in a study of regulatory T cells in long-lasting Graves disease. As to time point: newly diagnosed GD, antithyroid drugs for less than 3 months. Extracted PBMC RNA gave rise to the TCR library. The TCR beta library used iRepertoire HTBI primers with Arm-PCR amplification of CDR3. TCRdb reanalysed the multiplex PCR reads using MiXCR and keeps one entry per CDR3 protein. The sample has under 700,000 distinct CDR3 sequences, approximately 16% seen once. This same sample was also part of a study on T cells in Graves' hyperthyroidism and ophthalmopathy.

The source material was peripheral blood mononuclear cells (PBMCs), sampled at new diagnosis, from a patient treated with antithyroid drugs. Receptors originate from a woman aged 40-60 years with Graves disease.

The rearrangement links TRBV27 to TRBJ1-1; maybe TRBD1 (6 bases). CDR1 is MNHEY and CDR2 is SMNVEV in the germline V gene (reference sequence). The V end lost 6 bases, the J end lost 2 bases, and 16 bases lay between the germline ends. CDR3 length: 15 residues. The CDR3 DNA sequence: TGTGCCAGCAGACGGAGTGTAGGGGGAAACACTGAAGCTTTCTTT. This encodes CASRRSVGGNTEAFF.

The gene calls are TRBV2 and TRBJ1-2; D gene uncertain. In germline, CDR1 is SNHLY, CDR2 FYNNEI. The CDR3 covers 12 residues. The V end was cut by 0 bases, the J end by 7 bases, with 6 bases between. The CDR3 loop is CASSEAASGYTF. The CDR3 nucleotides read TGTGCCAGCAGTGAAGCGGCAAGTGGCTACACCTTC.

This clonotype occurred many times. V and J are TRBV5-6 and TRBJ2-7; perhaps TRBD2 as D (6 bases). Trimming removed 6 bases at V and 4 bases at J, with 17 bases between. The CDR3 is made up of 14 amino acids. The germline V gene encodes CDR1 SGHDT and CDR2 YYEEEE. The CDR3 sequence is CASTLWGGQYEQYF. As DNA, the CDR3 is TGTGCCAGCACCCTGTGGGGAGGCCAGTACGAGCAGTACTTC.

This clonotype was counted only a few times. This chain uses TRBV13 with TRBJ1-6, with 7 bases fitting TRBD1. Germline V gives CDR1 PRHDT, CDR2 FYEKMQ (reference sequence). The CDR3 is 16 amino acids. V lost 5 bases, J lost 0 bases, and 4 bases stayed unmatched. For the CDR3, the DNA is TGTGCCAGCAGCCCTCGGGACAGCTCCTATAATTCACCCCTCCACTTT. It encodes CASSPRDSSYNSPLHF.

This clonotype was detected a few times. At one end the junction does not follow the germline gene, possibly because of a read error. This chain links TRBV6-5 with TRBJ1-5; unclear D gene. The CDR3 is made up of 13 amino acids. Germline CDR1 MNHEY, CDR2 SVGAGI. The CDR3 nucleotides read TGTGCCAGCAGTCACTCAAGCAATCAGCCCCAGCATTTT. Translation: CASSHSSNQPQHF.

The chain carries TRBV30 and TRBJ1-2; the D is unclear. Per the germline V gene, CDR1 is GTSNPN and CDR2 is SVGIG (reference sequence). Trimming shortened V by 2 bases and J by 4 bases, and 14 bases separated the two germline ends. The CDR3 consists of 14 residues. In nucleotides, the CDR3 is TGTGCCTGGAGTCCCCAGTCCGCCTTCTATGGCTACACCTTC. Translation gives CAWSPQSAFYGYTF.

V usage is TRBV6-1 and J usage is TRBJ2-5; 12 bases agree with TRBD2. CDR3 size: 16 residues. Germline V CDR1 and CDR2: MNHNS, SASEGT. J was trimmed by 1 base and V by 5 bases; bases with no gene match: 5. The CDR3 DNA reads as TGTGCCAGCAGTCGGACTAGCGGGGCATCCCAAGAGACCCAGTACTTC. Encoded protein: CASSRTSGASQETQYF.

The V gene is TRBV7-2, the J gene TRBJ1-5; perhaps TRBD1 as D (6 bases). CDR3 length: 14 residues. The V gene's germline CDR1 is SGHTA and CDR2 FQGNSA. The V gene lost 5 bases and the J gene lost 3 bases, with 11 bases spanning the gap. Here the CDR3 DNA reads TGTGCCAGCAGCCCGACAGGCTACAATCAGCCCCAGCATTTT. Its translation: CASSPTGYNQPQHF.

This clonotype occurred many times. The chain uses TRBV3-1 and TRBJ2-7; D remains unclear. Germline lookup yields CDR1 LGHDT and CDR2 YNNKEL (reference sequence). V dropped 3 bases and J dropped 5 bases, with 8 bases sitting between them. This CDR3 contains 12 residues. CDR3 nucleotide sequence: TGTGCCAGCAGCCAGGGTTCCAACGAGCAGTACTTC. This sequence encodes CASSQGSNEQYF.

The rearrangement links TRBV30 to TRBJ1-3, with D possibly TRBD1 on 5 matching bases. Looked up from germline, CDR1 is GTSNPN and CDR2 is SVGIG (reference sequence). The ends were cut back, 3 bases at V and 6 bases at J, with 15 bases in the middle. This CDR3 spans 14 amino acids. This CDR3 is CAWRLGVQENTIYF. For the CDR3, the DNA is TGTGCCTGGAGACTGGGGGTCCAGGAAAACACCATATATTTT.

This clonotype has more than one count but fewer than ten. Its ends do not fully match the called genes, so a read error is possible. The chain employs TRBV5-8 and TRBJ2-5; the D gene is possibly TRBD2 (5 bases). Germline-derived CDR1 and CDR2 are SGHTS and YDEGEE. There are 14 residues in the CDR3. CDR3 sequence: CASSQEGRAETQYF. CDR3 in DNA: TGCGCCAGCAGCCAAGAGGGTAGAGCAGAGACCCAGTACTTC. Based on the CDR3 plus reference TRBV5-8 and TRBJ2-5, the full variable domain is EAGVTQSPTHLIKTRGQQATLRCSPISGHTSVYWYQQALGLGLQFLLWYDEGEERNRGNFPPRFSGRQFPNYSSELNVNALELEDSALYLCASSQEGRAETQYFGPGTRLLVL.

This clonotype was observed at least ten times. The J gene is TRBJ2-3, the V gene TRBV6-1, with D possibly being TRBD1 (6 bases). Between the trimmed V and J ends, which lost 6 bases and 3 bases, there was a span of 13 bases. The V gene's germline CDR1 is MNHNS and CDR2 SASEGT. CDR3 length: 14 amino acids. The CDR3 sequence: CASRLTGWTDTQYF. The CDR3, as DNA: TGTGCCAGCAGACTTACAGGGTGGACAGATACGCAGTATTTT.

A word on this clonotype: A much larger clone lies a single base off, so this may be a read error. V and J are TRBV29-1 and TRBJ1-1; 8 bases fit TRBD1. CDR1 is SQVTM and CDR2 is ANQGSEA in the germline V gene. Unmatched junction bases numbered 3, after V lost 6 bases and J lost 3 bases. The CDR3 runs to 12 residues. This CDR3 is CSVETGDTEAFF. The DNA for the CDR3 is TGCAGCGTAGAGACAGGGGACACTGAAGCTTTCTTT.

This clonotype occurred a few times. DNA of the CDR3: TGCAGTGCACCCCTGCGAGAGCGGGGGACGGGAAATGAGCAGTTCTTC. Translating it yields CSAPLRERGTGNEQFF. This chain connects TRBV20-1 to TRBJ2-1; TRBD2 aligns across 8 bases. This CDR3 contains 16 residues. Trimming removed 6 bases from V and 7 bases from J; junction bases left unmatched: 17. Germline-derived CDR1 and CDR2 are DFQATT and SNEGSKA (reference sequence).

The chain couples TRBV19 to TRBJ2-1; 11 bases are a match to TRBD2. V gave up 5 bases and J gave up 6 bases; unmatched junction bases: 12. Germline-derived CDR1 and CDR2 are LNHDA and SQIVND (reference sequence). The CDR3 runs to 17 residues. The CDR3 here is CASSDPGSGGAGNEQFF. The CDR3 DNA follows: TGTGCCAGTAGTGACCCGGGTAGCGGGGGGGCCGGCAATGAGCAGTTCTTC.

This clonotype showed up just a few times. The chain joins TRBV2 to TRBJ1-2; D not resolved. Germline lookup yields CDR1 SNHLY and CDR2 FYNNEI. The CDR3 runs 15 residues. Trimming cost V 7 bases and J 4 bases, with 19 bases left between them. The DNA for the CDR3 is TGTGCCAGCACCCCAGACTTTAAAGACCTCTATGGCTACACCTTC. Translating gives CASTPDFKDLYGYTF.

This clonotype was counted ten times or more. This chain links TRBV20-1 with TRBJ2-3, with unresolved D. In germline, CDR1 is DFQATT, CDR2 SNEGSKA (reference sequence). CDR3 length equals 14 residues. The V gene lost 4 bases and the J gene lost 4 bases, with 15 bases spanning the gap. CDR3 DNA: TGCAGTGCTACCGGCGGTCGCAGCGCAGATACGCAGTATTTT. It specifies CSATGGRSADTQYF.

The chain is built from TRBV29-1 and TRBJ2-3, with TRBD1 identical over 7 bases. Trimming at V came to 7 bases and at J to 6 bases, leaving 13 bases not matched to a gene. The CDR3 is 14 amino acids. The germline V gene encodes CDR1 SQVTM and CDR2 ANQGSEA. CDR3 DNA sequence: TGCAGCGCCTCCAAGGGGGCAGTCTGGGATACGCAGTATTTT. Protein sequence: CSASKGAVWDTQYF.

This clonotype showed up many times. This rearrangement joins TRBV5-1 to TRBJ1-2; unclear D gene. The germline V and J ends were trimmed by 3 bases and 2 bases, with 5 bases remaining between them. The V gene's germline CDR1 is SGHRS and CDR2 YFSETQ. This CDR3 comprises 12 residues. The CDR3 DNA reads TGCGCCAGCAGCTCAGAAAACTATGGCTACACCTTC. It codes for CASSSENYGYTF.

This clonotype was found many times. This sequence joins TRBV28 and TRBJ1-2; D gene unclear. This CDR3 region has 13 residues. From germline, CDR1 is MDHEN and CDR2 SYDVKM. V was pared by 3 bases and J by 1 base, with 6 bases between. CDR3 region: CASSFPGNYGYTF. CDR3 nucleotides: TGTGCCAGCAGTTTTCCCGGTAACTATGGCTACACCTTC.

At least ten counts were recorded for this clonotype. This chain links TRBV6-5 with TRBJ2-1; 15 positions match TRBD2. Germline V lookup: CDR1 MNHEY, CDR2 SVGAGI. The ends lost 4 bases at V and 7 bases at J; junction bases unmatched: 8. The CDR3 runs to 17 residues. The CDR3 sequence: CASSSSPGLAGGNEQFF. For the CDR3, the DNA is TGTGCCAGCAGTTCATCGCCGGGACTAGCGGGGGGAAATGAGCAGTTCTTC.

This chain uses TRBV12-3 or TRBV12-4 with TRBJ1-6; TRBD1 matches at 10 bases. Trimming at V came to 2 bases and at J to 7 bases, leaving 8 bases not matched to a gene. This CDR3 is 17 amino acids long. The CDR3 region is CASSLSGTGAFNSPLHF. The DNA for the CDR3 is TGTGCCAGCAGTTTATCCGGGACAGGGGCGTTCAATTCACCCCTCCACTTT.